This is a list of T cell receptor beta chains from one sample in a study of blood T cell repertoires in COVID-19. Clones were read by immunoSEQ multiplex PCR, and TCRdb kept only the in-frame ones, dropping some. Of some 350,000 clones listed, 90% are singletons. The sample consisted of peripheral blood. All receptors derive from a man aged 18 to 30 with active or convalescent COVID-19. Each CDR3 is given with its conserved first and last residue. D genes are given only for firm matches. Some rows mark clone size as missing; the rest say once, few, many or name a class of expanded clone.

CDR3,DNA,size,D,V,J
CASSLSQGTSYEQYF,TGTGCCAGCAGTTTATCGCAGGGAACTTCCTACGAGCAGTACTTC,NA,NA,TRBV27,TRBJ2-7
CASSRWLDSGNTIYF,TGTGCCAGCAGCAGATGGTTAGACTCTGGAAACACCATATATTTT,NA,NA,TRBV7-8,TRBJ1-3
CASSQRQGSYGYTF,TGTGCCAGCAGCCAACGGCAGGGGTCCTATGGCTACACCTTC,NA,NA,TRBV3-1/TRBV3-2,TRBJ1-2
CASTPTSGGASYNEQFF,TGTGCCAGTACCCCGACTAGCGGGGGGGCCTCTTACAATGAGCAGTTCTTC,NA,TRBD2,TRBV19,TRBJ2-1
CASSVRTATYEQYF,TGCGCCAGCAGCGTACGAACAGCCACCTACGAGCAGTACTTC,NA,NA,TRBV5-1,TRBJ2-7
CASSLAAGTSRVGELFF,TGTGCCAGCAGCTTAGCCGCCGGGACTAGCCGGGTCGGGGAGCTGTTTTTT,NA,TRBD2,TRBV11-2,TRBJ2-2
CASRKSTAQYF,TGTGCCAGCAGGAAGAGCACGGCCCAGTACTTC,NA,NA,TRBV12-3/TRBV12-4,TRBJ2-5
CASSEEETVRVSPLHF,TGTGCCAGCAGTGAAGAGGAGACAGTGCGAGTTTCACCCCTCCACTTT,NA,NA,TRBV6-1,TRBJ1-6
CASSLGAGWTGAFF,TGTGCCAGCAGTTTGGGGGCAGGGTGGACCGGAGCTTTCTTT,NA,NA,TRBV6-5,TRBJ1-1
CASSLTGGGETQYF,TGTGCCAGCAGCTTGACAGGGGGCGGCGAGACCCAGTACTTC,NA,TRBD1,TRBV7-9,TRBJ2-5
CASSFRVGSGNTIYF,TGTGCCAGCAGCTTCAGGGTAGGGTCTGGAAACACCATATATTTT,NA,NA,TRBV7-9,TRBJ1-3
CASSFITSGTYEQYF,TGTGCCAGCAGTTTTATAACTAGCGGGACCTACGAGCAGTACTTC,NA,TRBD2,TRBV27,TRBJ2-7
CASRVQGRHEQFF,TGTGCCAGCAGGGTTCAGGGCCGGCATGAGCAGTTCTTC,NA,NA,TRBV6-5,TRBJ2-1
CSASTGVSYEQYF,TGCAGTGCTAGTACCGGGGTCTCCTACGAGCAGTACTTC,NA,NA,TRBV20-1,TRBJ2-7
CASSDRGRGYNSPLHF,TGTGCCAGCAGTGACAGGGGGCGCGGCTATAATTCACCCCTCCACTTT,NA,TRBD1,TRBV6-1,TRBJ1-6
CASSLPEGKNIQYF,TGTGCCAGCAGTCTACCCGAGGGCAAAAACATTCAGTACTTC,NA,NA,TRBV6-6,TRBJ2-4
CASRKPGSGNTIYF,TGTGCCAGCAGAAAACCAGGTTCAGGAAACACCATATATTTT,NA,NA,TRBV6-5,TRBJ1-3
CASSQAVPRELFF,TGTGCCAGCAGCCAAGCGGTGCCCCGGGAGCTGTTTTTT,NA,NA,TRBV3-1/TRBV3-2,TRBJ2-2
CASGGLAGGEETQYF,TGTGCCAGCGGGGGACTAGCGGGAGGTGAAGAGACCCAGTACTTC,NA,TRBD2,TRBV27,TRBJ2-5
CASSFGTANYGYTF,TGTGCCAGCAGTTTTGGGACAGCCAACTATGGCTACACCTTC,NA,TRBD1,TRBV28,TRBJ1-2
CASTIGQGNTEAFF,TGTGCCAGTACCATAGGGCAGGGAAACACTGAAGCTTTCTTT,NA,NA,TRBV19,TRBJ1-1
CASRLTGMDSPLHF,TGTGCCAGCAGGCTAACAGGGATGGATTCACCCCTCCACTTT,NA,NA,TRBV6-4,TRBJ1-6
CASSLEQGGEKLFF,TGTGCCAGCAGCTTAGAACAGGGTGGGGAAAAACTGTTTTTT,NA,NA,TRBV7-2,TRBJ1-4
CASSPRQTNYGYTF,TGTGCCAGCAGTCCCAGGCAGACTAACTATGGCTACACCTTC,NA,NA,TRBV25-1,TRBJ1-2
CASSEEYRQAREQYF,TGTGCCAGCAGTGAAGAATACAGGCAAGCCCGAGAGCAGTACTTC,NA,NA,TRBV6-1,TRBJ2-7
CASSQERGLIQPQHF,TGCGCCAGCAGCCAAGAGCGAGGGCTTATTCAGCCCCAGCATTTT,NA,NA,TRBV4-1,TRBJ1-5
CASSPGWGDDSPLHF,TGTGCCAGCAGTCCCGGGTGGGGGGACGATTCACCCCTCCACTTT,NA,NA,TRBV6-5,TRBJ1-6
CASSQASRGSPLHF,TGCGCCAGCAGCCAGGCTAGCCGGGGTTCACCCCTCCACTTT,NA,NA,TRBV4-3,TRBJ1-6
CASSRGRGQPQHF,TGTGCCAGCAGCCGGGGGAGGGGCCAGCCCCAGCATTTT,NA,NA,TRBV6-5,TRBJ1-5
CSASLSDRGHLQPQHF,TGCAGTGCTAGTCTTTCGGACAGGGGGCATCTTCAGCCCCAGCATTTT,NA,TRBD1,TRBV20-1,TRBJ1-5
CASSLEAGGEAFF,TGTGCCAGCAGCTTAGAGGCAGGAGGGGAAGCTTTCTTT,NA,NA,TRBV7-3,TRBJ1-1
CASSAPGLAGGLEQFF,TGTGCCAGCAGTGCCCCCGGACTAGCGGGGGGACTTGAGCAGTTCTTC,few,TRBD2,TRBV28,TRBJ2-1
CASSGQGYTNEKLFF,TGTGCCAGCAGCGGTCAGGGGTATACTAATGAAAAACTGTTTTTT,few,NA,TRBV5-6,TRBJ1-4
CASSPLVEQFF,TGTGCCAGCAGCCCCCTAGTCGAGCAGTTCTTC,NA,NA,TRBV6-2/TRBV6-3,TRBJ2-1
CAWSDGTVTNQPQHF,TGTGCCTGGAGTGACGGGACAGTGACCAATCAGCCCCAGCATTTT,NA,TRBD1,TRBV30,TRBJ1-5
CASSVSSLAGGETQYF,TGTGCCAGCAGCGTCTCGTCCCTTGCCGGGGGGGAGACCCAGTACTTC,NA,TRBD2,TRBV4-2,TRBJ2-5
CASSYSQGAAYNSPLHF,TGTGCCAGCAGTTACTCGCAGGGGGCAGCCTATAATTCACCCCTCCACTTT,once,TRBD1,TRBV6-2/TRBV6-3,TRBJ1-6
CAISESTPSDWAQYF,TGTGCCATCAGTGAGTCTACCCCGAGCGATTGGGCGCAGTATTTT,NA,NA,TRBV10-3,TRBJ2-3
CASSPDRGFNYGYTF,TGTGCCAGCAGTCCAGACAGGGGGTTCAACTATGGCTACACCTTC,NA,TRBD1,TRBV28,TRBJ1-2
CASSQESRTGNTIYF,TGTGCCAGCAGCCAGGAGTCAAGAACTGGAAACACCATATATTTT,NA,NA,TRBV3-1/TRBV3-2,TRBJ1-3
CASSLGGEAFF,TGTGCCAGCAGCTTAGGGGGCGAAGCTTTCTTT,NA,TRBD1,TRBV6-5,TRBJ1-1
CATQTSTDTQYF,TGTGCCACCCAAACTAGCACAGATACGCAGTATTTT,NA,NA,TRBV24-1,TRBJ2-3
CASSLSDAYNEQFF,TGCGCCAGCAGCTTGAGCGATGCCTACAATGAGCAGTTCTTC,once,NA,TRBV5-1,TRBJ2-1
CASSVGGGEEETQYF,TGTGCCAGCAGCGTAGGAGGGGGGGAGGAAGAGACCCAGTACTTC,NA,NA,TRBV9,TRBJ2-5
CASSIAPGGAGQPQHF,TGTGCCAGTAGTATAGCACCAGGAGGGGCAGGTCAGCCCCAGCATTTT,NA,NA,TRBV19,TRBJ1-5
CASSQRTGGTGELFF,TGTGCCAGCAGCCAACGGACAGGGGGAACCGGGGAGCTGTTTTTT,NA,TRBD1,TRBV28,TRBJ2-2
CASSGAGTSGETQYF,TGCGCCAGCAGCGGCGCCGGGACTAGCGGAGAGACCCAGTACTTC,NA,TRBD2,TRBV5-1,TRBJ2-5
CATSDSGTSHEQFF,TGTGCCACCAGTGATTCCGGGACTAGCCATGAGCAGTTCTTC,NA,TRBD2,TRBV24-1,TRBJ2-1
CASSLPGGPSYNEQFF,TGTGCCAGCAGCCTACCGGGGGGGCCGTCCTACAATGAGCAGTTCTTC,once,TRBD2,TRBV6-2/TRBV6-3,TRBJ2-1
CASSADRGLNQPQHF,TGTGCCAGCAGCGCGGACAGGGGGCTTAATCAGCCCCAGCATTTT,NA,TRBD1,TRBV6-2/TRBV6-3,TRBJ1-5
CASKPEASYEQYF,TGTGCCAGTAAACCCGAGGCCTCCTACGAGCAGTACTTC,NA,NA,TRBV19,TRBJ2-7
CASSLVTSTDTQYF,TGTGCCAGCAGTTTGGTCACTAGCACAGATACGCAGTATTTT,NA,NA,TRBV27,TRBJ2-3
CASSERQHSGNTIYF,TGTGCCAGCAGTGAGCGACAGCACTCTGGAAACACCATATATTTT,NA,NA,TRBV25-1,TRBJ1-3
CASSPPGLAADTQYF,TGTGCCAGCAGTCCGCCGGGACTAGCGGCAGATACGCAGTATTTT,NA,TRBD2,TRBV27,TRBJ2-3